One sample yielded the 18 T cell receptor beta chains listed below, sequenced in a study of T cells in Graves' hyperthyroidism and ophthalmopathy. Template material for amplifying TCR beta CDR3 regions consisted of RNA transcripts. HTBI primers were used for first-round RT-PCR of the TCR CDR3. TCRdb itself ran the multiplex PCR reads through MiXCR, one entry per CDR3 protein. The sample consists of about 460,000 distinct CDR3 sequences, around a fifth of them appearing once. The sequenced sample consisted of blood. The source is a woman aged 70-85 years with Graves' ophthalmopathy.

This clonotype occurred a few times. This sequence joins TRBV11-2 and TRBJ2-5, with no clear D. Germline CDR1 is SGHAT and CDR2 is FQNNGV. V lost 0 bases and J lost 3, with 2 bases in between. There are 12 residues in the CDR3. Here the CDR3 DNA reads TGTGCCAGCAGCTTAGATGAAGAGACCCAGTACTTC. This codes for CASSLDEETQYF.

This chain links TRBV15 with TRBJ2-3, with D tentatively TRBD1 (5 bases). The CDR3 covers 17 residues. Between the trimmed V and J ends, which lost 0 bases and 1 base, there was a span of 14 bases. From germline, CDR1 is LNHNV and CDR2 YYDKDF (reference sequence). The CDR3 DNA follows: TGTGCCACCAGCAGAGATCCTCATCCCAGGGGCACAGATACGCAGTATTTT. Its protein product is CATSRDPHPRGTDTQYF.

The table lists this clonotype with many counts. CDR3 nucleotide sequence: TGTGCCAGCAGCTCCTACGGTGATGTGAACACTGAAGCTTTCTTT. Its protein is CASSSYGDVNTEAFF. The chain carries TRBV7-2 and TRBJ1-1; D gene ambiguous. The V gene lost 4 bases and the J gene lost 0 bases, with 12 bases spanning the gap. The CDR3 runs to 15 residues. CDR1 and CDR2 from the germline V gene are SGHTA and FQGNSA.

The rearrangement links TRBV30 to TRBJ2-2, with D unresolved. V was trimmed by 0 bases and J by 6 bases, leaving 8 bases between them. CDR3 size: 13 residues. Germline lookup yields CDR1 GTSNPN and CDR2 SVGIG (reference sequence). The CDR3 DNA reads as TGTGCCTGGAGTGTATTCGACGCCGGGGAGCTGTTTTTT. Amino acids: CAWSVFDAGELFF.

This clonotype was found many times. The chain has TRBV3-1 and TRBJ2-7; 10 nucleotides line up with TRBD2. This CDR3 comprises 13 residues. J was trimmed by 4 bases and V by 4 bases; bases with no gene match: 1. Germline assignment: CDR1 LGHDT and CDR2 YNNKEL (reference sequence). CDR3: CASSPTSGYEQYF. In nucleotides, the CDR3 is TGTGCCAGCAGCCCGACTAGCGGGTACGAGCAGTACTTC.

Here the CDR3 reads CASNDRVDQPQHF. The CDR3 DNA follows: TGTGCCAGTAATGACAGGGTCGATCAGCCCCAGCATTTT. This chain connects TRBV25-1 to TRBJ1-5, with 7 positions matching TRBD1. Germline V lookup: CDR1 MGHDK, CDR2 SYGVNS. The trim removed 9 bases at V and 5 bases at J, leaving 7 bases unmatched. The CDR3 covers 13 residues. Looking up the rest from reference TRBV25-1 and TRBJ1-5 gives the full variable domain: EADIYQTPRYLVIGTGKKITLECSQTMGHDKMYWYQQDPGMELHLIHYSYGVNSTEKGDLSSESTVSRIRTEHFPLTLESARPSHTSQYLCASNDRVDQPQHFGDGTRLSIL.

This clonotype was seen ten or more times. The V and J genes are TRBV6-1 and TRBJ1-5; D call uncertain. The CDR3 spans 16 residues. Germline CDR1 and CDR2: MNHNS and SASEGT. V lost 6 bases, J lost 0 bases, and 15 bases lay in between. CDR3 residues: CASRPGSSNSNQPQHF. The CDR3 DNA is TGTGCCAGCAGGCCGGGTAGTAGTAATAGCAATCAGCCCCAGCATTTT.

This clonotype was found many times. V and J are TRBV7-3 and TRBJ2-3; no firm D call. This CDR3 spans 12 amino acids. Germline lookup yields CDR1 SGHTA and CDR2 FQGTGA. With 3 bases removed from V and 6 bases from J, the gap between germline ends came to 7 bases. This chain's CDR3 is CASSLDRDTQYF. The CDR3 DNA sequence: TGTGCCAGCAGCTTGGATCGGGATACGCAGTATTTT.

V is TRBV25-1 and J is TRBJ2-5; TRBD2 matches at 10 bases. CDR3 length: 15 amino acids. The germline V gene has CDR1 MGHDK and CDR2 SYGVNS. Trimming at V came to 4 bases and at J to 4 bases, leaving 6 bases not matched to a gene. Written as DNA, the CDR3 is TGTGCCAGCAGTGGGAGCGGGAGGGCCTCAGAGACCCAGTACTTC. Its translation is CASSGSGRASETQYF. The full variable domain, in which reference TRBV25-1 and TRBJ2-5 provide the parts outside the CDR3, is EADIYQTPRYLVIGTGKKITLECSQTMGHDKMYWYQQDPGMELHLIHYSYGVNSTEKGDLSSESTVSRIRTEHFPLTLESARPSHTSQYLCASSGSGRASETQYFGPGTRLLVL.

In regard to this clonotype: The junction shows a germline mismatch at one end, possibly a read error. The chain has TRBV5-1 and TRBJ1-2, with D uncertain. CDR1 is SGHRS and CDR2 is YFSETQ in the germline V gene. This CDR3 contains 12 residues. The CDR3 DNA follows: TGTGCCAGCAGCGTAGACATGGGTGGCTACACCTTC. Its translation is CASSVDMGGYTF. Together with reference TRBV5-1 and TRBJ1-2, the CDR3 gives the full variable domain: KAGVTQTPRYLIKTRGQQVTLSCSPISGHRSVSWYQQTPGQGLQFLFEYFSETQRNKGNFPGRFSGRQFSNSRSEMNVSTLELGDSALYLCASSVDMGGYTFGSGTRLTVV.

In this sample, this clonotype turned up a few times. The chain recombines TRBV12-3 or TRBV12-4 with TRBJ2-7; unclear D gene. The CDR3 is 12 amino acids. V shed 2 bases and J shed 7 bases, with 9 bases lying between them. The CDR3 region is CASSLSGAEQYF. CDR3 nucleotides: TGTGCCAGCAGTTTATCGGGCGCTGAGCAGTACTTC.

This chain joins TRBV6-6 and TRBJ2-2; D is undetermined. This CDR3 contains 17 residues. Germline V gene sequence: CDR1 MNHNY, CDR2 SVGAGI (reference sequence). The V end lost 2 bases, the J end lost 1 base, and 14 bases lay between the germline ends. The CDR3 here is CASSYLPPRRNTGELFF. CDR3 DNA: TGTGCCAGCAGTTACCTCCCCCCTAGGCGGAACACCGGGGAGCTGTTTTTT.

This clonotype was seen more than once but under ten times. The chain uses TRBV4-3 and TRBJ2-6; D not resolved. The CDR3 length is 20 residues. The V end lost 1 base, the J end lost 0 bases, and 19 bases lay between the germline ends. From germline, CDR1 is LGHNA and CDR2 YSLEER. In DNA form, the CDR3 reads TGCGCCAGCAGCCAAGTGGGGATCGAAAGATGGGACTCTGGGGCCAACGTCCTGACTTTC. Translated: CASSQVGIERWDSGANVLTF.

Here the CDR3 reads CAGCRGAWTEAFF. CDR3 coding DNA: TGTGCCGGGTGCCGGGGGGCTTGGACTGAAGCTTTCTTT. The V call is TRBV6-1, the J call TRBJ1-1, with D perhaps matching TRBD1 (6 bases). CDR3 length: 13 residues. Germline CDR1 is MNHNS and CDR2 is SASEGT. V was clipped by 11 bases and J by 5 bases, with 18 bases between them.

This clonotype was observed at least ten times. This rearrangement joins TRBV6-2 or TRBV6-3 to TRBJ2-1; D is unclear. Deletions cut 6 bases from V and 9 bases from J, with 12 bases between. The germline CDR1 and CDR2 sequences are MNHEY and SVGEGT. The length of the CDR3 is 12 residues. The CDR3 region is CASRPPGTEQFF. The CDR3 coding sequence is TGTGCCAGCAGGCCCCCAGGAACTGAGCAGTTCTTC.

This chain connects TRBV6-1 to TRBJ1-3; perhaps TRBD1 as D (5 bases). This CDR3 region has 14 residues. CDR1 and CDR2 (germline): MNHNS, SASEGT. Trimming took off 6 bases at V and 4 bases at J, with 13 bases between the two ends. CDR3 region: CASRTGTQGNTIYF. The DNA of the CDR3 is TGTGCCAGCAGAACCGGGACGCAGGGAAACACCATATATTTT.

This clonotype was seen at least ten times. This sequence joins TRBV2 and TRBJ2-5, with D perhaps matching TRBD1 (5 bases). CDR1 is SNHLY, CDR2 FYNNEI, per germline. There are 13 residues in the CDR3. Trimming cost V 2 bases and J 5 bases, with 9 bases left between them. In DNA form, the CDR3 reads TGTGCCAGCAGTGAACAGGGTGTGGAGACCCAGTACTTC. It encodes CASSEQGVETQYF.

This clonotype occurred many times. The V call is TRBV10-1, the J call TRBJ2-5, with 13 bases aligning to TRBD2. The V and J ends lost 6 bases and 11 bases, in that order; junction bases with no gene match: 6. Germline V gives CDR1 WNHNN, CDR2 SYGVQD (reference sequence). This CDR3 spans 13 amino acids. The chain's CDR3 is CASSAGLAGFQYF. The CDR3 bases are TGCGCCAGCAGCGCGGGACTAGCGGGATTTCAGTACTTC.